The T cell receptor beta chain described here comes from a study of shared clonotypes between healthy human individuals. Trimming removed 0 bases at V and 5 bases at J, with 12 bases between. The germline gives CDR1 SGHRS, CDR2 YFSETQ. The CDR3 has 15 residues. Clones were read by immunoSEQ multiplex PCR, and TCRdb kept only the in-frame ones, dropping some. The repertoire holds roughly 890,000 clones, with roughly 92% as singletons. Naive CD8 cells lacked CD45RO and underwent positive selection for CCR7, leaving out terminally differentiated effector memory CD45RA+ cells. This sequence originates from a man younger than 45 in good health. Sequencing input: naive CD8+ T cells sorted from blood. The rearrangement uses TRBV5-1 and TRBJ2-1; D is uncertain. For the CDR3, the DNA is TGCGCCAGCAGCTTGGGGGCAGGCCCCCACAATGAGCAGTTCTTC. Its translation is CASSLGAGPHNEQFF.